This entry describes one T cell receptor (beta chain). This record comes from a study of blood T cell repertoires in COVID-19. Study details: Collection of acute and convalescent COVID-19 samples took place in the United States, Italy and Spain. PBMCs, B-cell-depleted T cells, or T cells were the source of the cDNA or gDNA that made up the material.

As originally analysed: Reference gene primer amplification yielded estimated nucleated cell counts. The method was immunoSEQ multiplex PCR; TCRdb's version includes in-frame clones alone and lacks a portion of them. V, J and clone size derive from that table, while D and trimming were established from the DNA sequence. Of roughly 250,000 clones listed, approximately 80% were seen once; the top ten hold 3% to 4%. Germline assignment: CDR1 MNHEY and CDR2 SVGAGI. This CDR3 is 14 amino acids long. Trimming took off 6 bases at V and 5 bases at J, with 13 bases between the two ends. Sample: peripheral blood. This clonotype was obtained from a woman aged 40 to 49 with active or convalescent COVID-19. This sequence joins TRBV6-5 and TRBJ1-4; D is undetermined. CDR3 nucleotides: TGTGCCAGCAGCAAGTGGGAGTCGAATGAAAAACTGTTTTTT. Its translation is CASSKWESNEKLFF.